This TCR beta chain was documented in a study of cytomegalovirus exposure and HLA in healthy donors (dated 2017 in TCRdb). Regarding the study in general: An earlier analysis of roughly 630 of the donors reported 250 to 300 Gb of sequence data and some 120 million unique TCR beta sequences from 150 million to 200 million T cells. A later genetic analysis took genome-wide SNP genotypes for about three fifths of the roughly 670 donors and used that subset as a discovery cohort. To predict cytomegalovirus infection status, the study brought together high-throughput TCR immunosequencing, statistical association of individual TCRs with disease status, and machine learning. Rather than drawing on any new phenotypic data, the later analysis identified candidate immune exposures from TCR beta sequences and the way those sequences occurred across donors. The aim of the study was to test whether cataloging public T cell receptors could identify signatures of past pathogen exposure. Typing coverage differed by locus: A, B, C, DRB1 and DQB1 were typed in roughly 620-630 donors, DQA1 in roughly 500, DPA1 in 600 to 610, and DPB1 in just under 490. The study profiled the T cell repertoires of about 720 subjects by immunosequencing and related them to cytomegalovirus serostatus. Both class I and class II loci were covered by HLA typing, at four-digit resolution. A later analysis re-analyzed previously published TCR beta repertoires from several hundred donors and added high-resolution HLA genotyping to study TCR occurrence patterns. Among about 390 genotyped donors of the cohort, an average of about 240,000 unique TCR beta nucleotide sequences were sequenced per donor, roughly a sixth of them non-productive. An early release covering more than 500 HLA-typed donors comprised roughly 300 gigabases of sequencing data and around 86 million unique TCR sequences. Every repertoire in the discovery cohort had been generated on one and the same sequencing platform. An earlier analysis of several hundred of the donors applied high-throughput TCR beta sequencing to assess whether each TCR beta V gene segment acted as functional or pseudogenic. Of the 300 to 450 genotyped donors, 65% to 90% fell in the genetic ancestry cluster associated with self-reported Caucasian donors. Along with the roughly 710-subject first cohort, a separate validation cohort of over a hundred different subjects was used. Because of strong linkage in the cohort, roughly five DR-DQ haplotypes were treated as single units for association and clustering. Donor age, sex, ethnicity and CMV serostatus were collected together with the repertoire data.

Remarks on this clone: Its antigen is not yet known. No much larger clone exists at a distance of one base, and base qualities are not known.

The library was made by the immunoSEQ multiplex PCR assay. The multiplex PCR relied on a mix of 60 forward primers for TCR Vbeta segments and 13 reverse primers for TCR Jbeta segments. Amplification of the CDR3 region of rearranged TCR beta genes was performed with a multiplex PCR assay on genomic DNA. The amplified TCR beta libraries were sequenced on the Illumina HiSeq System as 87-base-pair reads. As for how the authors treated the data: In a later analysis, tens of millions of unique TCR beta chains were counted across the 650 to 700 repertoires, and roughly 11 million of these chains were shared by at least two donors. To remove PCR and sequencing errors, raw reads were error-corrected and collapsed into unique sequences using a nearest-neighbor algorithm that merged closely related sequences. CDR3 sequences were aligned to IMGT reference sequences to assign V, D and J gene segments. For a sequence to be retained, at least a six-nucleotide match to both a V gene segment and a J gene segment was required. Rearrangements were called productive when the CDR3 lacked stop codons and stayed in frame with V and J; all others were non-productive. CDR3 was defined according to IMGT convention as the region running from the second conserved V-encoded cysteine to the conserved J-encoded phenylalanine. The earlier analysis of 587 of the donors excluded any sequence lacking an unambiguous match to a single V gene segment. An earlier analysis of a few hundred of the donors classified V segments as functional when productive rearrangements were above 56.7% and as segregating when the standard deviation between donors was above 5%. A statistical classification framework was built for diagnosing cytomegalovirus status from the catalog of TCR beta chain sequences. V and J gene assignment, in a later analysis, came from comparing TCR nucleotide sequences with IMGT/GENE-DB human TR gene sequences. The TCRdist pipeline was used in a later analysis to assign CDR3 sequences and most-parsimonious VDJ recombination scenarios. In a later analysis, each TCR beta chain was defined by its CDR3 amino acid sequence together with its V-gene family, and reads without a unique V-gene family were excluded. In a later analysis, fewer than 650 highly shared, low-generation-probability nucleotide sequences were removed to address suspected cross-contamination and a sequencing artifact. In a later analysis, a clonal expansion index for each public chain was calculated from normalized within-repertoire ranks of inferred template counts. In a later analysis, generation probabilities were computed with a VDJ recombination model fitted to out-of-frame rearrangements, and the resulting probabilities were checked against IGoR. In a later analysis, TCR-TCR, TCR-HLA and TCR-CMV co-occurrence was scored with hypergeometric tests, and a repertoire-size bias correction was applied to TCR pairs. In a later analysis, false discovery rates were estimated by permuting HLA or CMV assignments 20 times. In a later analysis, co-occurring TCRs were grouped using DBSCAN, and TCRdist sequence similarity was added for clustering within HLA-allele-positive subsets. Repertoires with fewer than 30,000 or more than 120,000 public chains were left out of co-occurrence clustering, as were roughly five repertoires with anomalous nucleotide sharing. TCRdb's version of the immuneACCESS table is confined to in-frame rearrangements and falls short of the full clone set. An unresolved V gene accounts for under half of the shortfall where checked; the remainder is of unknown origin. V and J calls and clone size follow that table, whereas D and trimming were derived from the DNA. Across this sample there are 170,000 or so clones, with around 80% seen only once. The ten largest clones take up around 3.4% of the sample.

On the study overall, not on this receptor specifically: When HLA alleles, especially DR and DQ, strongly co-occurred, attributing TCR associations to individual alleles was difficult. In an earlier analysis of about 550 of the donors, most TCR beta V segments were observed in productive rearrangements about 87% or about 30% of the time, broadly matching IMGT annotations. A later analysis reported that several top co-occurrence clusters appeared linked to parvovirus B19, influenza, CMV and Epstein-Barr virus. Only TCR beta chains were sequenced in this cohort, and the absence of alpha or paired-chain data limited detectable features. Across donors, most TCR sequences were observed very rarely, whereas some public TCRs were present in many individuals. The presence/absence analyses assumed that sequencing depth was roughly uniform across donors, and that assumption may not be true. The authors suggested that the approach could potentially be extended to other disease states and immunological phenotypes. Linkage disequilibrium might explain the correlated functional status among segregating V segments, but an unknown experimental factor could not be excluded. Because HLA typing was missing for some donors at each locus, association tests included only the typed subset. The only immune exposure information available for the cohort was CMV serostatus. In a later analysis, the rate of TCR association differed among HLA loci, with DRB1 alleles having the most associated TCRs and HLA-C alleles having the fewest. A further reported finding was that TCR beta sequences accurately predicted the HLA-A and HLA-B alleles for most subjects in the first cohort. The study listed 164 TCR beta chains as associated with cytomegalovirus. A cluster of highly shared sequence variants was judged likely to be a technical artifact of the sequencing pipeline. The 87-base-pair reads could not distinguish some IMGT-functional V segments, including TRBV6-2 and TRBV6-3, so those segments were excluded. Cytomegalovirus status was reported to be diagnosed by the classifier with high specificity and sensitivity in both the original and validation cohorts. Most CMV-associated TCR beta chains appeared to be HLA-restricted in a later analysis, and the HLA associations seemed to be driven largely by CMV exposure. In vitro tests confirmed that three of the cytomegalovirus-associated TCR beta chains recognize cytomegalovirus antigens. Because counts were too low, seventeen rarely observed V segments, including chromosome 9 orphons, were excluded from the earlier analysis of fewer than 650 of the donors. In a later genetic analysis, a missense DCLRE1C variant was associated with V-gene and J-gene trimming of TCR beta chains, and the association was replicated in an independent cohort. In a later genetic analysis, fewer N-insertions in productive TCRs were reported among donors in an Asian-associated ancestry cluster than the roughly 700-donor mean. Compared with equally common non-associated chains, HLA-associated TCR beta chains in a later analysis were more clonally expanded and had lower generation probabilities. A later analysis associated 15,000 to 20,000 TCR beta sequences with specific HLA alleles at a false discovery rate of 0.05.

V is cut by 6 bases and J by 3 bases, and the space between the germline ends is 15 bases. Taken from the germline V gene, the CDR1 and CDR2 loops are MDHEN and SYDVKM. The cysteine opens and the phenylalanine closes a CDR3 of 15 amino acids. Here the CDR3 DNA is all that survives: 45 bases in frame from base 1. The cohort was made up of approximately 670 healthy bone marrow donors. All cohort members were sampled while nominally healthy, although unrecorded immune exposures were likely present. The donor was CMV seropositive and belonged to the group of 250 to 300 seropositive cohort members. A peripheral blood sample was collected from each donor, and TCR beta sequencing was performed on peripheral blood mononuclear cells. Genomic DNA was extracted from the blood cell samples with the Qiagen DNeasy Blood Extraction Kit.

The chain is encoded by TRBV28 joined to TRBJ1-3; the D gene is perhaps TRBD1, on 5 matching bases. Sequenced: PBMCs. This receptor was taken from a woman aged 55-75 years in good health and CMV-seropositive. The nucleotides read TGTGCCAGCAGCTCCCCCGCGGGGGTTGGAAACACCATATATTTT. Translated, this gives CASSSPAGVGNTIYF.